This record looks at one TCR beta chain sequence and its context. Its antigen is not identified. The sample comes from a study of shared clonotypes between healthy human individuals. Deletions cut 1 base from V and 5 bases from J, with 14 bases between. The CDR3 runs 15 residues. Germline V lookup: CDR1 MNHNS, CDR2 SASEGT. Overall study results and limits: What naive subsets generally showed was a larger estimated richness than memory subsets showed.

Repertoires were generated with immunoSEQ multiplex PCR, while TCRdb's copy carries only in-frame clones and drops some. The sample contains around 2.5 million clones, 90% to 95% of which appear only once. CD4+ cell separation produced CD45RA+ naive and CD45RA-negative memory subsets. This chain links TRBV6-1 with TRBJ2-5, with a tentative D call TRBD2 (6 bases). This TCR came from a man in his late teens or twenties in good health. Some clones in this sample may be carry-over from other donors' samples. The sample taken for sequencing was naive CD4+ T cells from PBMCs. The subset denotes: CD45RA+ positively selected. The CDR3 loop is CASSEEWPRGETQYF. The CDR3 DNA reads as TGTGCCAGCAGTGAAGAGTGGCCGCGGGGCGAGACCCAGTACTTC.